One sample yielded the 2 T cell receptor beta chains listed below, sequenced in a study of molecular identifiers for immune sequencing clone quantification. TCRdb independently ran MiXCR on the PCR reads; one entry per CDR3 protein. Of 400,000 to 600,000 distinct CDR3 sequences in the sample, roughly 23% are singletons; the top ten hold approximately 0.84%. The material sequenced was naive CD8+ T cells from blood, with Jurkat cell RNA spiked in. Subset here: FACS-sorted CD8+CD4-CCR7+CD45RA+ naive T cells. The receptor set was obtained from a human donor in good health. Some libraries in this study had Jurkat cell RNA spiked in.

This rearrangement joins TRBV10-3 to TRBJ1-1, with D perhaps TRBD1 (5 bases). The CDR3 loop spans 13 amino acids. V was pared by 3 bases and J by 7 bases, with 12 bases between. Germline lookup yields CDR1 ENHRY and CDR2 SYGVKD. In nucleotides, the CDR3 is TGTGCCATCAGTGACGATCGGGGGGATGAAGCTTTCTTT. The encoded protein is CAISDDRGDEAFF.

This clonotype was recorded many times. The chain is built from TRBV7-3 and TRBJ2-3; D ambiguous. Trimming took 2 bases from V and 2 from J, leaving 8 bases between them. CDR3 length: 14 amino acids. Germline values: CDR1 SGHTA, CDR2 FQGTGA. The DNA for the CDR3 is TGTGCCAGCAGCTTAGGGTCTAACACAGATACGCAGTATTTT. It specifies CASSLGSNTDTQYF.